The 29 T cell receptor beta chains below were found in one sample sequenced in a study of preoperative IRX-2 immunotherapy in early breast cancer. Sequencing used immunoSEQ multiplex PCR; TCRdb keeps in-frame clones, though not all of them. The sample yields approximately 20,000 clones, approximately 80% seen once. The treatment is: preoperative locoregional IRX-2 cytokine immunotherapy. Sequenced material: lymph node tissue, taken after IRX-2 immunotherapy. All receptors come from a human donor with breast cancer.

The chain recombines TRBV5-1 with TRBJ1-2; D is unclear. The germline gives CDR1 SGHRS, CDR2 YFSETQ. The CDR3 has 15 amino acids. The ends were cut back, 3 bases at V and 0 bases at J, with 12 bases in the middle. DNA for the CDR3: TGCGCCAGCAGCTCAACCCCCGGGACTAACTATGGCTACACCTTC. Translating gives CASSSTPGTNYGYTF.

J is TRBJ1-1 and V is TRBV28; 8 nucleotides line up with TRBD1. CDR1 is MDHEN, CDR2 SYDVKM, per germline. V lost 3 bases, J lost 7 bases, and 4 bases stayed unmatched. The CDR3 has 13 residues. The CDR3 nucleotides read TGTGCCAGCAGTTTCCAGGGGGCAAGTGAAGCTTTCTTT. Residues: CASSFQGASEAFF.

The V call is TRBV12-5, the J call TRBJ1-1; the D gene is possibly TRBD1 (5 bases). This CDR3 comprises 14 residues. Germline V lookup: CDR1 LGHNT, CDR2 FRNRAP. The DNA for the CDR3 is TGTGCCAGCACTGTACTACAGGCGAACACTGAAGCTTTCTTT. This sequence encodes CASTVLQANTEAFF.

The rearrangement links TRBV23-1 to TRBJ1-1; TRBD1 is a possible D gene (5 bases). TRBV23-1 has ORF status, its function being uncertain. The CDR3 consists of 14 residues. Trimming cost V 7 bases and J 5 bases, with 17 bases left between them. CDR3 DNA: TGCGCCAGCACCCCGACAGATACATGGACTGAAGCTTTCTTT. Protein: CASTPTDTWTEAFF.

V gene TRBV4-1 combines with J gene TRBJ2-2; perhaps TRBD2 as D (6 bases). Germline CDR1 and CDR2: MGHRA and YSYEKL. V lost 2 bases and J lost 4, with 14 bases in between. CDR3 size: 16 residues. The CDR3 here is CASSQNLGGGTGELFF. In nucleotides, the CDR3 is TGCGCCAGCAGCCAAAACCTGGGGGGAGGCACCGGGGAGCTGTTTTTT.

This clone was recorded once. The V and J genes are TRBV11-3 and TRBJ2-7, with D perhaps being TRBD1 or TRBD2 (5 bases each). Deletions cut 5 bases from V and 6 bases from J, with 17 bases between. The CDR3 spans 14 residues. Germline-derived CDR1 and CDR2 are SGHNT and YENEEA. The CDR3 DNA follows: TGTGCCAGCAGCCTTCCCGGGACGTTACGCGAGCAGTACTTC. Translated, it gives CASSLPGTLREQYF.

The rearrangement links TRBV5-1 to TRBJ2-1; perhaps D is TRBD1 or TRBD2 (5 bases each). The CDR3 is 15 amino acids. Germline loops: CDR1 SGHRS, CDR2 YFSETQ. The V gene lost 0 bases and the J gene lost 8 bases, with 15 bases spanning the gap. Written as DNA, the CDR3 is TGCGCCAGCAGCTTGGTGTGGGGGACGAGCCATGAGCAGTTCTTC. As protein: CASSLVWGTSHEQFF.

The rearrangement links TRBV19 to TRBJ1-5; the match to TRBD1 covers 9 bases. The V gene's germline CDR1 is LNHDA and CDR2 SQIVND (reference sequence). The CDR3 runs 16 residues. V gave up 7 bases and J gave up 8 bases; unmatched junction bases: 15. This chain's CDR3 is CASTASTGGRGEPQHF. The CDR3 DNA follows: TGTGCCAGTACCGCGTCGACAGGGGGAAGGGGCGAGCCCCAGCATTTT.

The chain recombines TRBV16 with TRBJ2-5; TRBD1 is a possible D gene (6 bases). In germline, CDR1 is KGHSY, CDR2 FQNENV. Trimming left V 2 bases short and J 4 bases short, with 11 bases between. The CDR3 has 14 amino acids. DNA for the CDR3: TGTGCCAGCAGCCAAGACAGGACGAGAGAGACCCAGTACTTC. Translating it yields CASSQDRTRETQYF.

This clone was picked up one time. V gene TRBV11-3 combines with J gene TRBJ2-3; no definite D call. The ends were cut back, 5 bases at V and 0 bases at J, with 12 bases in the middle. In germline, CDR1 is SGHNT, CDR2 YENEEA. The CDR3 runs to 15 residues. CDR3 nucleotide sequence: TGTGCCAGCAGCGGCGGAGCACTCAGCACAGATACGCAGTATTTT. Translated: CASSGGALSTDTQYF.

The chain uses TRBV19 and TRBJ2-2; no firm D call. Germline V gives CDR1 LNHDA, CDR2 SQIVND (reference sequence). CDR3 length: 15 residues. V was cut by 6 bases and J by 0 bases, with 11 bases left in between. CDR3 nucleotide sequence: TGTGCCAGTAGCCGACTGCCCCCGAACACCGGGGAGCTGTTTTTT. Translated: CASSRLPPNTGELFF.

The V call is TRBV19, the J call TRBJ2-1; D unclear. The CDR3 totals 13 residues. Germline CDR1 and CDR2: LNHDA and SQIVND (reference sequence). The V gene lost 5 bases and the J gene lost 4 bases, with 9 bases spanning the gap. CDR3 sequence (DNA): TGTGCCAGTAGTGTTGACGGATACAATGAGCAGTTCTTC. Encoded protein: CASSVDGYNEQFF.

This clone was picked up a small number of times. V usage is TRBV6-8 and J usage is TRBJ1-4; D unclear. The length of the CDR3 is 12 residues. The V and J ends lost 5 bases and 8 bases respectively, with 9 bases between them. CDR1 and CDR2 from the germline V gene are MNHGY and SAAAGT. DNA for the CDR3: TGTGCCAGCAGTAGACAAGGGGAAAAACTGTTTTTT. It codes for CASSRQGEKLFF.

The V gene is TRBV9, the J gene TRBJ2-7; 9 bases are shared with TRBD2. J was trimmed by 7 bases and V by 0 bases; bases with no gene match: 8. The CDR3 length is 15 residues. Germline V gene data show CDR1 as SGDLS and CDR2 as YYNGEE. CDR3 nucleotide sequence: TGTGCCAGCAGCGTAGGGGATAGCGGGAGATGGGAGCAGTACTTC. Protein product: CASSVGDSGRWEQYF.

The rearrangement links TRBV6-8 to TRBJ2-7, with D tentatively TRBD2 (5 bases). Germline values: CDR1 MNHGY, CDR2 SAAAGT. The CDR3 contains 14 residues. V shed 6 bases and J shed 0 bases, with 12 bases lying between them. CDR3 sequence (DNA): TGTGCCAGCAGGGAACAGCGGCCCTCCTACGAGCAGTACTTC. Encoded protein: CASREQRPSYEQYF.

The chain has TRBV6-8 and TRBJ1-2; 9 bases are shared with TRBD1. The CDR3 extends over 15 amino acids. Germline CDR1 MNHGY, CDR2 SAAAGT. With V trimmed by 5 bases and J by 7 bases, 11 bases remained unmatched. The chain's CDR3 is CASSPRTGGLSGYTF. DNA for the CDR3: TGTGCCAGCAGTCCCCGTACAGGGGGCCTCAGTGGCTACACCTTC.

J is TRBJ1-5 and V is TRBV6-8; perhaps TRBD1 as D (5 bases). CDR1 and CDR2 from the germline V gene are MNHGY and SAAAGT. The CDR3 contains 16 residues. Trimming stripped 0 bases from V and 10 bases from J, with 19 bases between. For the CDR3, the DNA is TGTGCCAGCAGTTACTCGGCGGAGGGGAATAGACGCCCCCAGCATTTT. The encoded protein is CASSYSAEGNRRPQHF.

The chain carries TRBV6-1 and TRBJ1-2; D is undetermined. Trimming shortened V by 1 base and J by 8 bases, and 8 bases separated the two germline ends. The CDR3 runs to 12 residues. Germline V gene lookup returns CDR1 MNHNS and CDR2 SASEGT. The chain's CDR3 is CASSEGRRGYTF. CDR3 sequence (DNA): TGTGCCAGCAGTGAAGGGCGGAGAGGCTACACCTTC.

This clone has just a few counts. Here the CDR3 reads CASSPQAGTYEQYF. Written as DNA, the CDR3 is TGTGCCAGCTCACCTCAGGCGGGAACCTACGAGCAGTACTTC. The chain links TRBV18 to TRBJ2-7; a weak D match, TRBD2 (6 bases). The length of the CDR3 is 14 residues. Germline values: CDR1 KGHSH, CDR2 LQKENI. Trimming cost V 3 bases and J 2 bases, with 11 bases left between them.

This clone showed up just a few times. The chain joins TRBV14 to TRBJ1-5; 8 nucleotides match TRBD1. The CDR3 is 14 residues long. The J segment lost 7 bases and the V segment lost 5 bases, leaving 7 bases of the junction unmatched. Germline CDR1 and CDR2: SGHDN and FVKESK. The CDR3 here is CASSSTGVGQPQHF. The CDR3 DNA reads as TGTGCCAGCAGCTCGACAGGGGTGGGCCAGCCCCAGCATTTT. Together with reference TRBV14 and TRBJ1-5, the CDR3 gives the full variable domain: EAGVTQFPSHSVIEKGQTVTLRCDPISGHDNLYWYRRVMGKEIKFLLHFVKESKQDESGMPNNRFLAERTGGTYSTLKVQPAELEDSGVYFCASSSTGVGQPQHFGDGTRLSIL.

This clone was found a few times. The chain has TRBV11-3 and TRBJ2-2; D not certain. V was trimmed by 3 bases and J by 2 bases, leaving 13 bases between them. Germline lookup yields CDR1 SGHNT and CDR2 YENEEA. This CDR3 spans 16 amino acids. The chain's CDR3 is CASSLEPLPNTGELFF. In DNA form, the CDR3 reads TGTGCCAGCAGCTTGGAACCACTTCCTAACACCGGGGAGCTGTTTTTT.

This sequence joins TRBV19 and TRBJ1-5; D is undetermined. This CDR3 contains 13 residues. CDR1 and CDR2 from the germline V gene are LNHDA and SQIVND (reference sequence). Trimming removed 3 bases at V and 6 bases at J, with 9 bases between. For the CDR3, the DNA is TGTGCCAGTAGTATCCTTGGAGGTCAGCCCCAGCATTTT. This gives the protein CASSILGGQPQHF. Looking up the rest from reference TRBV19 and TRBJ1-5 gives the full variable domain: DGGITQSPKYLFRKEGQNVTLSCEQNLNHDAMYWYRQDPGQGLRLIYYSQIVNDFQKGDIAEGYSVSREKKESFPLTVTSAQKNPTAFYLCASSILGGQPQHFGDGTRLSIL.

This rearrangement joins TRBV6-8 to TRBJ2-5; D remains unclear. Germline-derived CDR1 and CDR2 are MNHGY and SAAAGT. The CDR3 has 14 amino acids. Between the trimmed V and J ends, which lost 4 bases and 1 base, there was a span of 10 bases. The CDR3 loop is CASSLSHLQETQYF. The CDR3 DNA sequence: TGTGCCAGCAGTTTATCACACCTCCAAGAGACCCAGTACTTC.

The chain joins TRBV7-7 to TRBJ1-3, with a tentative D call TRBD1 (6 bases). Per germline, CDR1 SSHAT and CDR2 FNYEAQ (reference sequence). V was clipped by 5 bases and J by 4 bases, with 12 bases between them. The CDR3 has 14 residues. Here the CDR3 reads CASSGTGRGNTIYF. CDR3 coding DNA: TGTGCCAGCAGCGGAACAGGGCGCGGAAACACCATATATTTT. The full variable domain, in which reference TRBV7-7 and TRBJ1-3 provide the parts outside the CDR3, is GAGVSQSPRYKVTKRGQDVTLRCDPISSHATLYWYQQALGQGPEFLTYFNYEAQPDKSGLPSDRFSAERPEGSISTLTIQRTEQRDSAMYRCASSGTGRGNTIYFGEGSWLTVV.

This chain uses TRBV19 with TRBJ1-4, with D perhaps TRBD1 (5 bases). The CDR3 sequence is 16 residues long. Trimming took off 6 bases at V and 0 bases at J, with 14 bases between the two ends. Germline lookup yields CDR1 LNHDA and CDR2 SQIVND (reference sequence). CDR3: CASRRGAGATNEKLFF. The CDR3 bases are TGTGCCAGTAGACGAGGGGCCGGTGCAACTAATGAAAAACTGTTTTTT.

The V gene is TRBV6-8, the J gene TRBJ1-1; possible D gene TRBD1, 5 bases. CDR3 size: 13 residues. V dropped 6 bases and J dropped 0 bases, with 8 bases sitting between them. Germline-derived CDR1 and CDR2 are MNHGY and SAAAGT. CDR3: CASRDSLNTEAFF. CDR3 DNA: TGTGCCAGCAGAGACAGCTTGAACACTGAAGCTTTCTTT.

CDR3 bases: TGTGCCAGCAGCCTTCCCGGGACCACTTCCTACGAGCAGTACTTC. Translated: CASSLPGTTSYEQYF. The V gene is TRBV11-3, the J gene TRBJ2-7; D may correspond to TRBD1 or TRBD2 (5 bases each). There are 15 residues in the CDR3. CDR1 SGHNT and CDR2 YENEEA come from the germline V gene. The V gene lost 5 bases and the J gene lost 1 base, with 15 bases spanning the gap. Filled out from reference TRBV11-3 and TRBJ2-7, the complete variable domain reads EAGVVQSPRYKIIEKKQPVAFWCNPISGHNTLYWYLQNLGQGPELLIRYENEEAVDDSQLPKDRFSAERLKGVDSTLKIQPAELGDSAVYLCASSLPGTTSYEQYFGPGTRLTVT.

V is TRBV11-3 and J is TRBJ2-5; the match to TRBD1 covers 9 bases. CDR3 length equals 14 residues. V dropped 5 bases and J dropped 5; count of bases not matched to a gene: 6. The germline V gene has CDR1 SGHNT and CDR2 YENEEA. In DNA form, the CDR3 reads TGTGCCAGCAGCCCCGGGACAGGGTATGAGACCCAGTACTTC. Translation: CASSPGTGYETQYF.

The chain combines TRBV28 with TRBJ2-7; weak D call: TRBD1 (5 bases). Germline CDR1 reads MDHEN; CDR2 reads SYDVKM. V lost 2 bases and J 5 bases, leaving 16 bases between the germline ends. The CDR3 is 15 amino acids. In nucleotides, the CDR3 is TGTGCCAGCAGTTTAGGGGCTGTTTCTCTTAACGAGCAGTACTTC. Protein product: CASSLGAVSLNEQYF.